Shown below are 7 T cell receptor beta chains from a single sample sequenced in a study of beta chain features in type 1 diabetes. Expressed TCRB transcripts were sequenced after all isolated RNA was converted to cDNA. Only in-frame clones appear in the TCRdb table, and some are missing; sequencing was by immunoSEQ multiplex PCR. This sample yields around 190,000 clones, of which 10% to 15% are seen a single time; 0.62% belongs to the top ten. The sequenced sample was central memory CD4+ T cells from blood. The receptor source for this set is a woman aged 18-29 years in good health.

The rearrangement joins TRBV30 to TRBJ2-3; D uncertain. In germline, CDR1 is GTSNPN, CDR2 SVGIG (reference sequence). The V and J ends lost 3 bases and 5 bases respectively, with 15 bases between them. The CDR3 totals 14 residues. The CDR3 DNA reads TGTGCCTGGAGCCTGAGAGGAGCGATAGATACGCAGTATTTT. Its translation is CAWSLRGAIDTQYF.

This clone was observed a handful of times. J is TRBJ1-3 and V is TRBV30, with a tentative D call TRBD1 (5 bases). Between the trimmed V and J ends, which lost 2 bases and 3 bases, there was a span of 14 bases. There are 15 residues in the CDR3. The germline CDR1 and CDR2 sequences are GTSNPN and SVGIG (reference sequence). DNA for the CDR3: TGTGCCTGGAGTCTTTACGGGGGGAATGGAAACACCATATATTTT. It codes for CAWSLYGGNGNTIYF.

This clone was seen a few times. The rearrangement uses TRBV28 and TRBJ1-5; D is unclear. This CDR3 has 13 residues. V was pared by 8 bases and J by 0 bases, with 8 bases between. Germline V gene lookup returns CDR1 MDHEN and CDR2 SYDVKM. The CDR3, as DNA: TGTGCCAGCCTACCCTATAGCAATCAGCCCCAGCATTTT. Its translation is CASLPYSNQPQHF.

The chain links TRBV4-2 to TRBJ1-1; 7 nucleotides align to TRBD1. This CDR3 has 14 amino acids. The V gene's germline CDR1 is LGHNA and CDR2 YNFKEQ. The ends lost 5 bases at V and 7 bases at J; junction bases unmatched: 10. In DNA, the CDR3 is TGTGCCAGCAGCTACAAACAGGGGACGATTGAAGCTTTCTTT. This codes for CASSYKQGTIEAFF.

In its sample, this clone was seen a few times. The chain uses TRBV7-2 and TRBJ1-4; 9 nucleotides match TRBD1. This CDR3 has 16 residues. Germline CDR1 SGHTA, CDR2 FQGNSA. Unmatched junction bases numbered 7, after V lost 0 bases and J lost 8 bases. The CDR3 nucleotides read TGTGCCAGCAGCTTAGCTCTGGGACAGGGAGGGGAAAAACTGTTTTTT. Translation gives CASSLALGQGGEKLFF.

This chain links TRBV7-3 with TRBJ2-2; a weak D match, TRBD2 (6 bases). The CDR3 extends over 14 amino acids. The germline gives CDR1 SGHTA, CDR2 FQGTGA. Deletions cut 2 bases from V and 6 bases from J, with 10 bases between. The CDR3 sequence: CASSLLGGPGELFF. CDR3 DNA sequence: TGTGCCAGCAGCTTATTAGGAGGGCCCGGGGAGCTGTTTTTT.

This clone was observed a few times. The rearrangement joins TRBV7-6 to TRBJ2-1, with TRBD2 as a possible D gene (5 bases). V was pared by 0 bases and J by 8 bases, with 11 bases between. The CDR3 is 14 residues long. The germline gives CDR1 SGHVS, CDR2 FNYEAQ. The CDR3 loop reads CASSLAASTHEQFF. The CDR3 region has the DNA TGTGCCAGCAGCTTAGCCGCTAGCACCCATGAGCAGTTCTTC. Full variable domain (remainder filled in from reference TRBV7-6 and TRBJ2-1): GAGVSQSPRYKVTKRGQDVALRCDPISGHVSLYWYRQALGQGPEFLTYFNYEAQQDKSGLPNDRFSAERPEGSISTLTIQRTEQRDSAMYRCASSLAASTHEQFFGPGTRLTVL.